This TCR beta chain is drawn from a study of shared clonotypes between healthy human individuals. The assay was immunoSEQ multiplex PCR, and TCRdb's table has in-frame clones only and misses some. The sample carries around 980,000 clones, approximately 80% recorded once. The CDR3 covers 14 residues. Trimming took off 1 base at V and 6 bases at J, with 10 bases between the two ends. From germline, CDR1 is MDHEN and CDR2 SYDVKM. Comment on this clone: The antigen remains unidentified.

General observations from the study: Some naive CD4 clonotypes, around 5%, turned up in common across several donors. Generation probabilities were higher for clonotypes shared across all four sorted-subset donors than for unshared ones.

This receptor was identified in a man between 18 and 29 years old in good health. Some clones in this sample may be carry-over from other donors' samples. Material: memory CD4+ T cells from PBMCs. Regarding subset: CD45RA-negative fraction. V usage is TRBV28 and J usage is TRBJ1-5; D is undetermined. The CDR3 here is CASSLLESGQPQHF. CDR3 DNA: TGTGCCAGCAGTTTATTGGAGTCGGGTCAGCCCCAGCATTTT.